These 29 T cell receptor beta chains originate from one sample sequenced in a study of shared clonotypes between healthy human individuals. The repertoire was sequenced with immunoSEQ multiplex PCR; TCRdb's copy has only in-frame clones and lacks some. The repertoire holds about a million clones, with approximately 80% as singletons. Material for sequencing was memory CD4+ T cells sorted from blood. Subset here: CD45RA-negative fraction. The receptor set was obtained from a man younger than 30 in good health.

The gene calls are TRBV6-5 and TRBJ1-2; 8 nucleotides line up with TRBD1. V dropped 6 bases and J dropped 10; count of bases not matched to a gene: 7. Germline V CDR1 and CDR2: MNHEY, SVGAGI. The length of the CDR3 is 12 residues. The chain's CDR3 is CASRADREDYTF. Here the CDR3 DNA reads TGTGCCAGCAGAGCGGACAGGGAAGACTACACCTTC.

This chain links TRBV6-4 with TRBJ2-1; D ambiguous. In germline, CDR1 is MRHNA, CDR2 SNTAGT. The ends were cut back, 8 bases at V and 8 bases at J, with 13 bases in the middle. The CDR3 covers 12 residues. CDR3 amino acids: CASLRSADEQFF. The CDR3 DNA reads TGTGCCAGCCTCCGGTCCGCGGATGAGCAGTTCTTC.

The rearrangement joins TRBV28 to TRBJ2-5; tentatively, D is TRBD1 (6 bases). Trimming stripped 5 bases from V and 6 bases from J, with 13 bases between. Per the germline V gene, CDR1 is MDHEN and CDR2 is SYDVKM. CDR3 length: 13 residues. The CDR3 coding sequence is TGTGCCAGCAGTCCGACAGGCCGAAAGACCCAGTACTTC. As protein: CASSPTGRKTQYF. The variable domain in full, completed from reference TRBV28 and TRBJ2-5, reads DVKVTQSSRYLVKRTGEKVFLECVQDMDHENMFWYRQDPGLGLRLIYFSYDVKMKEKGDIPEGYSVSREKKERFSLILESASTNQTSMYLCASSPTGRKTQYFGPGTRLLVL.

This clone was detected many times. CDR3 in DNA: TGTGCCATCAGTTCGGGGGATCATGGCTACACCTTC. Amino acid sequence: CAISSGDHGYTF. The genes are TRBV10-3 and TRBJ1-2; D might be TRBD1 (5 bases). Between the trimmed V and J ends, which lost 5 bases and 6 bases, there was a span of 10 bases. Germline CDR1 reads ENHRY; CDR2 reads SYGVKD. CDR3 length equals 12 residues.

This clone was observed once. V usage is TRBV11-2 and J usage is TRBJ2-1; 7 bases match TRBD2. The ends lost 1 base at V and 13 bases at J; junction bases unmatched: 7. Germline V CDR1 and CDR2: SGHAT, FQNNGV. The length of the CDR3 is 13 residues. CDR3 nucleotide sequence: TGTGCCAGCAGCTTAGGGGGAGGGACCTTCCAGTTCTTC. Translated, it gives CASSLGGGTFQFF.

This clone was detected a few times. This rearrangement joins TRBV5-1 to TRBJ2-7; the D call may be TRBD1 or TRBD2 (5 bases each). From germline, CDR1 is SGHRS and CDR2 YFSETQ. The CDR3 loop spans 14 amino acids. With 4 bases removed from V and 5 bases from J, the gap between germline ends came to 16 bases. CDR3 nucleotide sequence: TGCGCCAGCAGCAATGGGACGCAGCTAGACGAGCAGTACTTC. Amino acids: CASSNGTQLDEQYF.

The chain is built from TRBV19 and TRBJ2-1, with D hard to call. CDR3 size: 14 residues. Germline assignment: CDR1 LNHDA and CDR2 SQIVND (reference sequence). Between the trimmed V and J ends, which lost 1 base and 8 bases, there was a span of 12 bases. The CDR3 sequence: CASSIGQPWDEQFF. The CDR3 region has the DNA TGTGCCAGTAGTATAGGCCAGCCCTGGGATGAGCAGTTCTTC.

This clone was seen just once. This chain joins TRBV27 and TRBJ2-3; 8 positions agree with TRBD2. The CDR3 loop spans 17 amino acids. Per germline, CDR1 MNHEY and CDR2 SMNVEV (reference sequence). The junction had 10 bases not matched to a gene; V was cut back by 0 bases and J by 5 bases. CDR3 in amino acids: CASSLSVPGGLEDTQYF. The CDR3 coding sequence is TGTGCCAGCAGTTTATCGGTCCCGGGGGGGCTGGAAGATACGCAGTATTTT.

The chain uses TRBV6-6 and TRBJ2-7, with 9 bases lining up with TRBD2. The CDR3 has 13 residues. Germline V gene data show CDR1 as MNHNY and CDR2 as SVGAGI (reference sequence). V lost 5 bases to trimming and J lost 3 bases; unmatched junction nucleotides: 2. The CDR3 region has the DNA TGTGCCAGCAGTATGACTAGCGGCTACGAGCAGTACTTC. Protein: CASSMTSGYEQYF.

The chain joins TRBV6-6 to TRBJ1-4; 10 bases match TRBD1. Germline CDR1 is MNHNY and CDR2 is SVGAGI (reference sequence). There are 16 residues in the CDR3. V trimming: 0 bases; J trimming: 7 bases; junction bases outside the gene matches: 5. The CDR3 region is CASSYSTGGAGEKLFF. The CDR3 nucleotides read TGTGCCAGCAGTTACTCGACAGGGGGCGCAGGTGAAAAACTGTTTTTT.

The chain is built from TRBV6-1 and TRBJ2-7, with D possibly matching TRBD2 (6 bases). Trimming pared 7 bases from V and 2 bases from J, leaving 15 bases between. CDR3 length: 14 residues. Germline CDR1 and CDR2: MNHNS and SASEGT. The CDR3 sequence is CASMAGRSAYEQYF. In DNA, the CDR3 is TGTGCCAGCATGGCGGGGAGATCGGCCTACGAGCAGTACTTC.

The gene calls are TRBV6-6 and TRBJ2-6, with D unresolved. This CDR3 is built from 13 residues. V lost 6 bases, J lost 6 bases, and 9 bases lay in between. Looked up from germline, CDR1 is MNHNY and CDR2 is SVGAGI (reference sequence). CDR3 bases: TGTGCCAGCAGAAATCTAAAGGCCAACGTCCTGACTTTC. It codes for CASRNLKANVLTF.

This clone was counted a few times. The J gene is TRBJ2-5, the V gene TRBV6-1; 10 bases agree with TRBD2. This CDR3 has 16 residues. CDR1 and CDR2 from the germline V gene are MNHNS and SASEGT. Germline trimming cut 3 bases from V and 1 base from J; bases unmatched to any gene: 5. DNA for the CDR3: TGTGCCAGCAGTGATTGGGGACTAGCGTCCCAAGAGACCCAGTACTTC. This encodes CASSDWGLASQETQYF.

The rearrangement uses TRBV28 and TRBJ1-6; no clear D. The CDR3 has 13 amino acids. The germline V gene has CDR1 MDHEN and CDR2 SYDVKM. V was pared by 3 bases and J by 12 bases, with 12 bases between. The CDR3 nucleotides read TGTGCCAGCAGTTTTCCCCAGTCCCTACCCCTCCACTTT. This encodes CASSFPQSLPLHF. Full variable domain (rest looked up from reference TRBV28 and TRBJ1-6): DVKVTQSSRYLVKRTGEKVFLECVQDMDHENMFWYRQDPGLGLRLIYFSYDVKMKEKGDIPEGYSVSREKKERFSLILESASTNQTSMYLCASSFPQSLPLHFGNGTRLTVT.

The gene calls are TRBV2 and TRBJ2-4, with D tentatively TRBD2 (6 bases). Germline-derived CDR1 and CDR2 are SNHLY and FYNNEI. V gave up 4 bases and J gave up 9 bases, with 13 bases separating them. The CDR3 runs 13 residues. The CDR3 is CASSAQDGGIQYF. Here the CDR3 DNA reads TGTGCCAGCAGTGCACAGGACGGGGGCATTCAGTACTTC.

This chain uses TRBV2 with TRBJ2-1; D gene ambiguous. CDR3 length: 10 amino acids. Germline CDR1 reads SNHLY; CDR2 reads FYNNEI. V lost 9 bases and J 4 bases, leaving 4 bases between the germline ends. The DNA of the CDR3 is TGTGCCAGTGAGTACAATGAGCAGTTCTTC. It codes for CASEYNEQFF.

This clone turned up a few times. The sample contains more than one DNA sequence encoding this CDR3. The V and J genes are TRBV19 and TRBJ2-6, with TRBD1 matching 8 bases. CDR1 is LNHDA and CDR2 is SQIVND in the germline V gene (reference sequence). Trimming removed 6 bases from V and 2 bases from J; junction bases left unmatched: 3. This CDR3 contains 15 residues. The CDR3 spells CASSDRGPGANVLTF. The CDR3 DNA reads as TGTGCCAGTAGCGACAGGGGCCCTGGGGCCAACGTCCTGACTTTC.

The CDR3 DNA follows: TGTGCCAGCAGTTCCCCAGGGGAGCGCCATGGCTACACCTTC. Protein: CASSSPGERHGYTF. The chain carries TRBV6-5 and TRBJ1-2, with D tentatively TRBD1 (6 bases). Trimming left V 4 bases short and J 6 bases short, with 15 bases between. Germline loops: CDR1 MNHEY, CDR2 SVGAGI. CDR3 length equals 14 residues.

The CDR3 sequence: CASSYVVNTGELFF. The CDR3 region has the DNA TGTGCCAGCAGTTACGTGGTGAACACCGGGGAGCTGTTTTTT. This chain joins TRBV2 and TRBJ2-2; D gene uncertain. The germline V gene encodes CDR1 SNHLY and CDR2 FYNNEI. The CDR3 is 14 amino acids. Trimming pared 5 bases from V and 1 base from J, leaving 8 bases between.

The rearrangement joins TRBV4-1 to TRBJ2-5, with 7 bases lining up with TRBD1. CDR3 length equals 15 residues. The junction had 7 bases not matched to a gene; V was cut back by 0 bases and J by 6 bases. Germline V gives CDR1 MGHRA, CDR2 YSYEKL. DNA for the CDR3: TGCGCCAGCAGCCAAGATCGAGGGGGCACGCAGACCCAGTACTTC. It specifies CASSQDRGGTQTQYF.

The DNA of the CDR3 is TGTGCCAGTAGTATTGGTGTCACAGGGGGCAAAGCTAACTATGGCTACACCTTC. Translating gives CASSIGVTGGKANYGYTF. The chain recombines TRBV19 with TRBJ1-2, with 9 bases fitting TRBD1. The CDR3 sequence is 18 residues long. CDR1 is LNHDA, CDR2 SQIVND, per germline (reference sequence). J lost 0 bases, V lost 3 bases, and 11 bases had no gene match.

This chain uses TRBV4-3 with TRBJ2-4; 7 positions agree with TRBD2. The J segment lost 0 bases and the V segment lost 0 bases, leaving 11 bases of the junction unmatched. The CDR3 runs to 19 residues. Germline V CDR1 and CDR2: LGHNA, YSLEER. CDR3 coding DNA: TGCGCCAGCAGCCAAGATATTGGAACTAGCGACGGAGCCAAAAACATTCAGTACTTC. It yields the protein CASSQDIGTSDGAKNIQYF.

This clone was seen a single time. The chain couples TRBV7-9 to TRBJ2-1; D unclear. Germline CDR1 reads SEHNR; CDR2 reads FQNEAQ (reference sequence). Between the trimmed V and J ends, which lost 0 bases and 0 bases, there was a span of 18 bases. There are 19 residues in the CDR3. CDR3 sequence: CASSLARIGPESSYNEQFF. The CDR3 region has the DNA TGTGCCAGCAGCTTAGCGCGGATCGGCCCTGAAAGCTCCTACAATGAGCAGTTCTTC.

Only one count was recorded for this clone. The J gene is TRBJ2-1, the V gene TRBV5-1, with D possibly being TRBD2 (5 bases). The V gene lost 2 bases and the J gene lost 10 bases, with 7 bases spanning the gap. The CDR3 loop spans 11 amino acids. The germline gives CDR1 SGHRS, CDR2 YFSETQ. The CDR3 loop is CASSFEREQFF. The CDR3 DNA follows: TGCGCCAGCAGCTTCGAGCGGGAGCAGTTCTTC. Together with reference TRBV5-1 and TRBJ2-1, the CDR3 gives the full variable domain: KAGVTQTPRYLIKTRGQQVTLSCSPISGHRSVSWYQQTPGQGLQFLFEYFSETQRNKGNFPGRFSGRQFSNSRSEMNVSTLELGDSALYLCASSFEREQFFGPGTRLTVL.

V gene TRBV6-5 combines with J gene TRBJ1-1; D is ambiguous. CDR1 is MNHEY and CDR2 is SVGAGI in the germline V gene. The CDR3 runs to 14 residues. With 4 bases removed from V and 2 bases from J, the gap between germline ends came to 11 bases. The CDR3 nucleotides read TGTGCCAGCAGTTCCCTAGGCGGAAACACTGAAGCTTTCTTT. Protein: CASSSLGGNTEAFF.

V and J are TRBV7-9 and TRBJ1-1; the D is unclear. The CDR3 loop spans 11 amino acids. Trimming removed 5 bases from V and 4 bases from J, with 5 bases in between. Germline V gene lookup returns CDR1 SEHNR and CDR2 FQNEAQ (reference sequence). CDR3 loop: CASSRGTEAFF. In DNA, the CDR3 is TGTGCCAGCAGCCGAGGCACTGAAGCTTTCTTT.

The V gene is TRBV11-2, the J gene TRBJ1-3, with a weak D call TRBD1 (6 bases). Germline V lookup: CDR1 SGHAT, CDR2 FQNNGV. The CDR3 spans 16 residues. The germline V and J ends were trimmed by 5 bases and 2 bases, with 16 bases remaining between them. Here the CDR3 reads CASSPRQVGTGNTIYF. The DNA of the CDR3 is TGTGCCAGCAGCCCGAGACAGGTCGGGACTGGAAACACCATATATTTT. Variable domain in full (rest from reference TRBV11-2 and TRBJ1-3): EAGVAQSPRYKIIEKRQSVAFWCNPISGHATLYWYQQILGQGPKLLIQFQNNGVVDDSQLPKDRFSAERLKGVDSTLKIQPAKLEDSAVYLCASSPRQVGTGNTIYFGEGSWLTVV.

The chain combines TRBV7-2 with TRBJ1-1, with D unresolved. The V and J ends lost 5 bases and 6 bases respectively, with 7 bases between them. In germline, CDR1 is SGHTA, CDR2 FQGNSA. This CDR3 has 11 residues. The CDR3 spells CASSPGPEAFF. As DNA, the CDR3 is TGTGCCAGCAGCCCAGGCCCTGAAGCTTTCTTT.

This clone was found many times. In DNA form, the CDR3 reads TGTGCCAGCAGCACCTTTAGCGGGGCTCCCTCCCTAAACATTCAGTACTTC. Its translation is CASSTFSGAPSLNIQYF. The chain uses TRBV5-5 and TRBJ2-4, with TRBD2 identical over 8 bases. V lost 4 bases, J lost 6 bases, and 15 bases stayed unmatched. Germline values: CDR1 SGHKS, CDR2 YYEKEE (reference sequence). The CDR3 sequence is 17 residues long.